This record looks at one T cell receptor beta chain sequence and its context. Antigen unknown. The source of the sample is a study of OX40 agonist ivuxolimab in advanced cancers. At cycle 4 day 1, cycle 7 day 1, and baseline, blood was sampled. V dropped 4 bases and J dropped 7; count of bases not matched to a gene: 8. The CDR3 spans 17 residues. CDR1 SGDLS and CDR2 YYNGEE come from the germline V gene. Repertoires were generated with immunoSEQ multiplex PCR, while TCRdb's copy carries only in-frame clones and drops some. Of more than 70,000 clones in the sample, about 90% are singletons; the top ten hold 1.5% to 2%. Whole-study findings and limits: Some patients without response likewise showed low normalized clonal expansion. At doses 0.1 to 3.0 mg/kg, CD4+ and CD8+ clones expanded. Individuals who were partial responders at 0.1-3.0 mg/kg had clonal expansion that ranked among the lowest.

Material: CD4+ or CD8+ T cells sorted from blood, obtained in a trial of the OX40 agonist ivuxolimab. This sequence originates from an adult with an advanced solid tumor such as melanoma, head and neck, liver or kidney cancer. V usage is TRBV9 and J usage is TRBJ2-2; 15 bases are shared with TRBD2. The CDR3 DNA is TGTGCCAGCAGCCCCCGGACTAGCGGGAGGGGTATCGGGGAGCTGTTTTTT. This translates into CASSPRTSGRGIGELFF.